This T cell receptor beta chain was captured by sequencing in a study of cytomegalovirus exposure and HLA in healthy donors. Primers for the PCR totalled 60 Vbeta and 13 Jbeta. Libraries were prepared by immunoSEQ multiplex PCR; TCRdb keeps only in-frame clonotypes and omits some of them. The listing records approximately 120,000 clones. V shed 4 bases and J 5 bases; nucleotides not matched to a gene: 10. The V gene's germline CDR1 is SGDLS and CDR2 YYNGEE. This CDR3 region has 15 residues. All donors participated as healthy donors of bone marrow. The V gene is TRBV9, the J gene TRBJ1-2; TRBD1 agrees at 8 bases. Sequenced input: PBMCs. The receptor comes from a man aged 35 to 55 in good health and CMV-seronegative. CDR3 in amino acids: CASSPRLGTGYGYTF. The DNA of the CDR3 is TGTGCCAGCAGCCCAAGACTTGGGACAGGATATGGCTACACCTTC.